The source of this TCR beta chain is a study of glioma-infiltrating T cells. V lost 5 bases to trimming and J lost 6 bases; unmatched junction nucleotides: 3. The CDR3 extends over 13 amino acids. Germline V gene lookup returns CDR1 DFQATT and CDR2 SNEGSKA (reference sequence). The iRepertoire nested amplicon-rescue multiplex PCR amplified TCR alpha and beta CDR3s from RNA. TCRdb used MiXCR to reprocess the multiplex PCR reads, holding one entry per CDR3 protein. In the table there are under 130,000 distinct CDR3 sequences, around 29% of which are singletons. In this sample, this clonotype turned up many times.

The sequenced sample consisted of glioma tissue, nonneoplastic brain tissue, or PBMCs (not recorded which). This chain joins TRBV20-1 and TRBJ1-6; 8 bases match TRBD1. The source is a human donor with low-grade glioma or glioblastoma, undergoing nonglioma brain surgery, or in good health (not recorded which). The CDR3 nucleotides read TGCAGTGCTCACGACAGGGGTAATTCACCCCTCCACTTT. It encodes CSAHDRGNSPLHF.